The next 4 T cell receptor beta chains were all read from a single sample in a study of OX40 agonist ivuxolimab in advanced cancers. The data were produced by immunoSEQ multiplex PCR, yet TCRdb's version contains in-frame clones alone and is incomplete. The data hold around 51,000 clones, with about nine tenths observed a single time. Specimen: CD4+ or CD8+ T cells sorted from blood, collected in a trial of the OX40 agonist ivuxolimab. These receptors were taken from an adult with an advanced solid tumor such as melanoma, head and neck, liver or kidney cancer.

In DNA, the CDR3 is TGCGCCAGCAGCCAAGATTCAGGTGCCGGGACAGGGAATGAAAAACTGTTTTTT. Translated, it gives CASSQDSGAGTGNEKLFF. J is TRBJ1-4 and V is TRBV4-1; TRBD1 agrees at 9 bases. From germline, CDR1 is MGHRA and CDR2 YSYEKL. The V segment lost 0 bases and the J segment 5 bases; nucleotides outside the gene matches: 10. This CDR3 is built from 18 residues.

This sequence joins TRBV9 and TRBJ2-1; D is ambiguous. Germline V CDR1 and CDR2: SGDLS, YYNGEE. The germline V and J ends were trimmed by 0 bases and 9 bases, with 16 bases remaining between them. The CDR3 covers 15 residues. CDR3 residues: CASSVGWPLLGEQFF. The CDR3 nucleotides read TGTGCCAGCAGCGTAGGGTGGCCCCTCCTCGGTGAGCAGTTCTTC.

The chain recombines TRBV27 with TRBJ1-4, with D unclear. The germline gives CDR1 MNHEY, CDR2 SMNVEV (reference sequence). V lost 4 bases to trimming and J lost 4 bases, with 10 bases between them. The CDR3 is made up of 14 amino acids. DNA of the CDR3: TGTGCCAGCAGTTACGCCGGACTTAATGAAAAACTGTTTTTT. Translated, it gives CASSYAGLNEKLFF.

The chain couples TRBV15 to TRBJ2-3; D perhaps matches TRBD2 (5 bases). The CDR3 covers 14 residues. The V and J ends lost 5 bases and 2 bases respectively, with 11 bases between them. Germline lookup yields CDR1 LNHNV and CDR2 YYDKDF (reference sequence). The CDR3 spells CATSDPRDTDTQYF. In DNA, the CDR3 is TGTGCCACCAGCGACCCGAGGGACACAGATACGCAGTATTTT.